This TCR beta chain originates from a study of regulatory T cells in long-lasting Graves disease. Regarding the study as a whole: Clonotypes that were public and shared totalled 2,500 to 3,000 in persistent patients versus 750 to 1,000 in new patients.

This clonotype has a handful of counts. Antigen: not known. Trimming pared 0 bases from V and 8 bases from J, leaving 14 bases between. The CDR3 contains 14 residues. Germline V gene data show CDR1 as SGHDT and CDR2 as YYEEEE. The time point denotes: newly diagnosed GD, antithyroid drugs for less than 3 months. After RNA was extracted from PBMCs, the TCR library was made from it. Construction of the TCR beta libraries employed iRepertoire HTBI primers in conjunction with Arm-PCR of CDR3 regions. TCRdb analysed the multiplex PCR reads with MiXCR anew, one entry per CDR3 protein. Seen here are about 610,000 distinct CDR3 sequences, about 16% observed once, and the top ten hold around 11%. These data were likewise used in another study, on T cells in Graves' hyperthyroidism and ophthalmopathy. This second study notes: RT-PCR in the first round (using the HTBI primer set) targeted the TCR CDR3. Most clonotypes that expanded in the thyroid above 0.001 also showed up in blood.

The sequences come from peripheral blood mononuclear cells (PBMCs), collected at new diagnosis, from a patient treated with antithyroid drugs. The clonotype was recovered from a man in his late teens or twenties with Graves disease. The V gene is TRBV5-6, the J gene TRBJ1-2; TRBD1 is a possible D gene (5 bases). The CDR3 sequence: CASSLAKGQPGYTF. DNA for the CDR3: TGTGCCAGCAGCTTGGCCAAGGGGCAACCGGGCTACACCTTC. Together with reference TRBV5-6 and TRBJ1-2, the CDR3 gives the full variable domain: DAGVTQSPTHLIKTRGQQVTLRCSPKSGHDTVSWYQQALGQGPQFIFQYYEEEERQRGNFPDRFSGHQFPNYSSELNVNALLLGDSALYLCASSLAKGQPGYTFGSGTRLTVV.